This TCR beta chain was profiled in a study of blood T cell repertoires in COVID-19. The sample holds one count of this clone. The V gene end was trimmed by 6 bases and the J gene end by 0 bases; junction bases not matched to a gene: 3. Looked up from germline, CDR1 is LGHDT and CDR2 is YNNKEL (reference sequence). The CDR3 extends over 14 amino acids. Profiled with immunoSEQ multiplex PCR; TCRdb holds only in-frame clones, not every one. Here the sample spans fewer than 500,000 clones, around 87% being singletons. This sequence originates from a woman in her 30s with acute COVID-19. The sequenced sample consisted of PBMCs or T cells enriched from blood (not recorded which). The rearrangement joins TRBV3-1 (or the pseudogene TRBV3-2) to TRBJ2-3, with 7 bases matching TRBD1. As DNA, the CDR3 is TGTGCCAGCAGTCTCAGGGGGAGCACAGATACGCAGTATTTT. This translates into CASSLRGSTDTQYF.